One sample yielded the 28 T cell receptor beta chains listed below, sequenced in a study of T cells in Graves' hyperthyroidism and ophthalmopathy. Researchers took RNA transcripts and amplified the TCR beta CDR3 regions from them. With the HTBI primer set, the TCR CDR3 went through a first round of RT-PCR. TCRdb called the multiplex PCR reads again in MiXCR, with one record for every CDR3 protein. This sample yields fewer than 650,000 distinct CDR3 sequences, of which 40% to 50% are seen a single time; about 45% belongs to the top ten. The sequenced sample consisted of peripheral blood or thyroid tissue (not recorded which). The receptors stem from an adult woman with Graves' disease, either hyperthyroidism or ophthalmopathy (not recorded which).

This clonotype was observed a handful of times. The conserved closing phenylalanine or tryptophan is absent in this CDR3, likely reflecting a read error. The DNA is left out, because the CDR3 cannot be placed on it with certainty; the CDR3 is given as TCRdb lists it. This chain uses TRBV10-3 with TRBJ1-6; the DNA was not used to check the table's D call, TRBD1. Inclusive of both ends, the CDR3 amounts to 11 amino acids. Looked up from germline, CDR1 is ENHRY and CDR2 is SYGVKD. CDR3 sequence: CAIRGGQGAPL.

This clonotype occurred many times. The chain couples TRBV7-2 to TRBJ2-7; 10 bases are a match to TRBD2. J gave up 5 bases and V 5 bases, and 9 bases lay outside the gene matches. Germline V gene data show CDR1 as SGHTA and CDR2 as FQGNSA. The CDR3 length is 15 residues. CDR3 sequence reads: CASSENSGRANEQYF. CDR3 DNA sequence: TGTGCCAGCAGCGAAAACAGCGGGAGGGCCAACGAGCAGTACTTC.

DNA for the CDR3: TGTGCCAGCAGTACTCTTGGGGGGCGAGGAGAGACCCAGTACTTC. Its protein product is CASSTLGGRGETQYF. This chain joins TRBV25-1 and TRBJ2-5; D possibly matches TRBD1 or TRBD2 (6 bases each). Germline assignment: CDR1 MGHDK and CDR2 SYGVNS. V was shortened by 5 bases and J by 4 bases, with 17 bases between the two germline ends. CDR3 length: 15 residues.

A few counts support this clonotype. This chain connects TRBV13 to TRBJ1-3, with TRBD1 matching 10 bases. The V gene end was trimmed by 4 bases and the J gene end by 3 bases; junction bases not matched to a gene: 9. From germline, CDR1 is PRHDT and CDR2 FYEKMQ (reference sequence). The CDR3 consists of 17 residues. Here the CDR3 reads CASSSMGTGVIGNTIYF. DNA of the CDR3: TGTGCCAGCAGCTCGATGGGGACAGGGGTGATTGGAAACACCATATATTTT.

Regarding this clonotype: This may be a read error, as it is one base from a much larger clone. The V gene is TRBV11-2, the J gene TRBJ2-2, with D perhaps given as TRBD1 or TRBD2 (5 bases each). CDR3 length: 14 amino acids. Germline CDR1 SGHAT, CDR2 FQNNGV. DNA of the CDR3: TGTGCCAGCACCCAGAGGGGCGACACCGGGGAGCTGGTTTTT. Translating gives CASTQRGDTGELVF.

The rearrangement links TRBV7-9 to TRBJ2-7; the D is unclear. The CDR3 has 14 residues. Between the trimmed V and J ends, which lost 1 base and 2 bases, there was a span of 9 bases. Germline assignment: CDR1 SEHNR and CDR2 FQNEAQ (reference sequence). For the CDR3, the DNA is TGTGCCAGCAGCTTAGTGTGGGGTCCCTACGAGCAGTACTTC. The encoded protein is CASSLVWGPYEQYF.

This chain's CDR3 is CAWGGPFQPQHF. CDR3 coding DNA: TGTGCCTGGGGGGGACCCTTTCAGCCCCAGCATTTT. V gene TRBV30 combines with J gene TRBJ1-5; D possibly corresponds to TRBD1 (5 bases). This CDR3 comprises 12 residues. The V and J ends lost 5 bases and 6 bases respectively, with 11 bases between them. Germline assignment: CDR1 GTSNPN and CDR2 SVGIG (reference sequence).

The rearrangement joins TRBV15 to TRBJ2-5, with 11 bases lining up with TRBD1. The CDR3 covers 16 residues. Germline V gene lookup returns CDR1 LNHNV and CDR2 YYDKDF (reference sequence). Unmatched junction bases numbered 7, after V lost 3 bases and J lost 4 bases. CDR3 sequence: CATSSLAGTGGETQYF. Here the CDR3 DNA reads TGTGCCACCAGCAGCTTGGCCGGGACAGGGGGAGAGACCCAGTACTTC.

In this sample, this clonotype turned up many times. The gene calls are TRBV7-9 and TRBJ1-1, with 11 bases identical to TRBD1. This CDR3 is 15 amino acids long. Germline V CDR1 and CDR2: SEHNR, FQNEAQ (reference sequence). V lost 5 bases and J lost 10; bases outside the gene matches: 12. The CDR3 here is CASSQSGQGAVGAFF. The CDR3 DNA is TGTGCCAGCAGCCAGTCAGGACAGGGGGCGGTGGGAGCTTTCTTT. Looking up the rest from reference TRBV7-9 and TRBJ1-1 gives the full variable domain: DTGVSQNPRHKITKRGQNVTFRCDPISEHNRLYWYRQTLGQGPEFLTYFQNEAQLEKSRLLSDRFSAERPKGSFSTLEIQRTEQGDSAMYLCASSQSGQGAVGAFFGQGTRLTVV.

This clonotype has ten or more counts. The CDR3: CASSLGHNQETQYF. As DNA, the CDR3 is TGTGCCAGCAGCCTTGGACACAACCAAGAGACCCAGTACTTC. This chain connects TRBV7-2 to TRBJ2-5; perhaps TRBD1 as D (5 bases). Germline V gene lookup returns CDR1 SGHTA and CDR2 FQGNSA. This CDR3 comprises 14 residues. V gave up 5 bases and J gave up 0 bases, with 10 bases separating them.

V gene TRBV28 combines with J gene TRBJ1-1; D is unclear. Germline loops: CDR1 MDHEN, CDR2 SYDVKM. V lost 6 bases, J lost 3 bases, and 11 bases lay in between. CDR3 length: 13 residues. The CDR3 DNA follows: TGTGCCAGCAGCAGAGGGATGGACACTGAAGCTTTCTTT. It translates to CASSRGMDTEAFF.

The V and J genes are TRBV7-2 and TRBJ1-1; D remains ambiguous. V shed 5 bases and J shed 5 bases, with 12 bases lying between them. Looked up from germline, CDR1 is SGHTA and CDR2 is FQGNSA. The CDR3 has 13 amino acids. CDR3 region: CASSGKPGTEAFF. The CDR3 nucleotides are TGTGCCAGCAGCGGGAAACCTGGGACTGAAGCTTTCTTT. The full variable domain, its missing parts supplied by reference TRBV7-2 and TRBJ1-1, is GAGVSQSPSNKVTEKGKDVELRCDPISGHTALYWYRQSLGQGLEFLIYFQGNSAPDKSGLPSDRFSAERTGGSVSTLTIQRTQQEDSAVYLCASSGKPGTEAFFGQGTRLTVV.

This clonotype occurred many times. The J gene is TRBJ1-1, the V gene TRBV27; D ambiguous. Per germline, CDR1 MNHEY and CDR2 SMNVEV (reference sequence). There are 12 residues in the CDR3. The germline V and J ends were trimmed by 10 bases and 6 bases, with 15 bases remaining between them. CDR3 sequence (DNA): TGTGCCACCTTGGACGTTAAGTCTGAAGCTTTCTTT. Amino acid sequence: CATLDVKSEAFF.

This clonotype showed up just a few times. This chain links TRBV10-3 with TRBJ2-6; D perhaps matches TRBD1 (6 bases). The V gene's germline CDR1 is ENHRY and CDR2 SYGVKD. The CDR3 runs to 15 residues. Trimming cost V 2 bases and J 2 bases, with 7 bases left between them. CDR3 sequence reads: CAISEEGAGANVLTF. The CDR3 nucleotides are TGTGCCATCAGTGAGGAGGGGGCTGGGGCCAACGTCCTGACTTTC.

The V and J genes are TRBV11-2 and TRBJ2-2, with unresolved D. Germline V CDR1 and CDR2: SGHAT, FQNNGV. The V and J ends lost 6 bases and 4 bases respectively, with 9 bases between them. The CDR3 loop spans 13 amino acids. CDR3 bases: TGTGCCAGCAGGGATTACAGCACCGGGGAGCTGTTTTTT. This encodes CASRDYSTGELFF. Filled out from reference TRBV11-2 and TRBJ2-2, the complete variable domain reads EAGVAQSPRYKIIEKRQSVAFWCNPISGHATLYWYQQILGQGPKLLIQFQNNGVVDDSQLPKDRFSAERLKGVDSTLKIQPAKLEDSAVYLCASRDYSTGELFFGEGSRLTVL.

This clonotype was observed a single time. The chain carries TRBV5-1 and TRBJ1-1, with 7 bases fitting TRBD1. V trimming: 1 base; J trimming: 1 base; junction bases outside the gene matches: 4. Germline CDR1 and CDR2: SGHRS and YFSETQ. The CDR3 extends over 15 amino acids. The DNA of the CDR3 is TGCGCCAGCAGCTTGACAGGGGTTGCGAACACTGAAGCTTTCTTT. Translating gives CASSLTGVANTEAFF.

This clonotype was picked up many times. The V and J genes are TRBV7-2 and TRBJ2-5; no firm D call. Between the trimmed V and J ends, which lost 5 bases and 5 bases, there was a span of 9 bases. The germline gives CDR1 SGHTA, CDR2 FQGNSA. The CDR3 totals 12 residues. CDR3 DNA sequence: TGTGCCAGCAGCCTCTACATGGAGACCCAGTACTTC. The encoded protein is CASSLYMETQYF.

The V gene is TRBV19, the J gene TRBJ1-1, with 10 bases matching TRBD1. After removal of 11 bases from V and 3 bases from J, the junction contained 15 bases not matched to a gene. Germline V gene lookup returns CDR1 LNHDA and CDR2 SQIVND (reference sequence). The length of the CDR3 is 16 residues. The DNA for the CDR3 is TGTGCCTCTAGCGACAGGGGGCATTCTACGGACACTGAAGCTTTCTTT. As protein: CASSDRGHSTDTEAFF.

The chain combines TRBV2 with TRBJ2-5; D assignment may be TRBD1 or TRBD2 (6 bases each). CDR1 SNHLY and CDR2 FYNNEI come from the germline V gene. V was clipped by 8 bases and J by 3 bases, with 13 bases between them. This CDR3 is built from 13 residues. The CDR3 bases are TGTGCCAGCGTTGGGGGGCAGGAAGAGACCCAGTACTTC. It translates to CASVGGQEETQYF.

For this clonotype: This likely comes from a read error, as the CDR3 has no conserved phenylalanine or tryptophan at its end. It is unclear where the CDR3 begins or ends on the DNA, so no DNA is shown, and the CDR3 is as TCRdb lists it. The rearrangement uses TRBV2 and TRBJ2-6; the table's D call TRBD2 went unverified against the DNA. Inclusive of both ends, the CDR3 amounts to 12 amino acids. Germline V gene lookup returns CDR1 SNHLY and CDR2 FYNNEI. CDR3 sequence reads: CASSEFGTSGYT.

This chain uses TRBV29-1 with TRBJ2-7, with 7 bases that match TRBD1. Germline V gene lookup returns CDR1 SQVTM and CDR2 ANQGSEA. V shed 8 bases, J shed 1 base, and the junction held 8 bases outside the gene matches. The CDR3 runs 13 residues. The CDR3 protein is CSLSPGGSYEQYF. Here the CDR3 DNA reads TGCAGCTTGTCCCCAGGGGGATCCTACGAGCAGTACTTC.

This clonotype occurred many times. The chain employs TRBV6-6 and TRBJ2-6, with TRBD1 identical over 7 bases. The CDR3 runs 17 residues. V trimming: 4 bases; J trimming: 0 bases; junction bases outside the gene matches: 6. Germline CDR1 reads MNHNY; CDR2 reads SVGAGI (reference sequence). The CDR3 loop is CASSLGQTGSGANVLTF. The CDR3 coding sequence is TGTGCCAGCAGTTTGGGACAGACCGGCTCTGGGGCCAACGTCCTGACTTTC.

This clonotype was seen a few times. The CDR3 here is CASSQYLWNSPLHF. The CDR3 DNA sequence: TGTGCCAGCAGCCAATATCTTTGGAATTCACCCCTCCACTTT. The rearrangement uses TRBV16 and TRBJ1-6; D is unresolved. Germline V gene data show CDR1 as KGHSY and CDR2 as FQNENV. The V end was cut by 1 base, the J end by 7 bases, with 8 bases between. The CDR3 is 14 amino acids.

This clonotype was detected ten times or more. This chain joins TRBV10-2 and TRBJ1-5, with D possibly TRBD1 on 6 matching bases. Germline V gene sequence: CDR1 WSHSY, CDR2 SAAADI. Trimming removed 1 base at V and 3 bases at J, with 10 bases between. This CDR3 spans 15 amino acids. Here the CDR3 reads CASSEYRAHNQPQHF. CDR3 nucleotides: TGCGCCAGCAGTGAGTACAGGGCCCACAATCAGCCCCAGCATTTT.

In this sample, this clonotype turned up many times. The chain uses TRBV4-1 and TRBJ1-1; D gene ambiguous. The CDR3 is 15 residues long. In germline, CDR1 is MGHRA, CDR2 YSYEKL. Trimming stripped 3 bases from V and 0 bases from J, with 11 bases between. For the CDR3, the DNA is TGCGCCAGCAGCCACAATCGACTCCTGAACACTGAAGCTTTCTTT. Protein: CASSHNRLLNTEAFF.

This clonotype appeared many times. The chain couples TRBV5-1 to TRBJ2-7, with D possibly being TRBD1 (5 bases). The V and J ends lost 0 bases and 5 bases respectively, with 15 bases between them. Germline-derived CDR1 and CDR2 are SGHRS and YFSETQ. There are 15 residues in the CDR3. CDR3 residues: CASSLGGAQGHEQYF. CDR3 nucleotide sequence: TGCGCCAGCAGCTTGGGGGGTGCCCAGGGTCACGAGCAGTACTTC.

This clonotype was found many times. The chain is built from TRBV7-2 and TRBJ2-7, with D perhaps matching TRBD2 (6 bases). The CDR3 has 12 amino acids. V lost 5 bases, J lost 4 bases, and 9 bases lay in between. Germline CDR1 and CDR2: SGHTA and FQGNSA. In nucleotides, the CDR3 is TGTGCCAGCAGCGGTAGCGGATACGAGCAGTACTTC. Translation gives CASSGSGYEQYF.

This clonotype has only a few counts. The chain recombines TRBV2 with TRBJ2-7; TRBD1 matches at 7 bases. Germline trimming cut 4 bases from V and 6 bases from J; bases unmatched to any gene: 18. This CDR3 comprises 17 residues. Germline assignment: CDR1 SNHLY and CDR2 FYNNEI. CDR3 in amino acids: CASSGPSQPRQGGEQYF. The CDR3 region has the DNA TGTGCCAGCAGTGGCCCCTCCCAGCCCCGACAGGGTGGCGAGCAGTACTTC.